A single sample gave rise to the 19 T cell receptor beta chains below, sequenced in a study of cytotoxic CD8 clonotypes in ibrutinib-treated CLL. Generated by immunoSEQ multiplex PCR, the TCRdb table keeps only in-frame clones and is missing some. The data show approximately 190,000 clones, 70% seen once. The sequences come from PBMCs, collected after 12 months of ibrutinib treatment. Receptor source: a human donor with chronic lymphocytic leukemia.

This clone was seen a handful of times. The chain joins TRBV28 to TRBJ1-5; D call uncertain. The V gene's germline CDR1 is MDHEN and CDR2 SYDVKM. The CDR3 runs 14 residues. The V end was cut by 7 bases, the J end by 1 base, with 11 bases between. The CDR3 reads CASTRTGSNQPQHF. In nucleotides, the CDR3 is TGTGCCAGCACCCGGACTGGGAGCAATCAGCCCCAGCATTTT.

The V gene is TRBV30, the J gene TRBJ2-2; D possibly uses TRBD1 or TRBD2 (5 bases each). CDR3 length: 14 residues. Trimming left V 2 bases short and J 7 bases short, with 14 bases between. Germline V gives CDR1 GTSNPN, CDR2 SVGIG (reference sequence). The CDR3 DNA is TGTGCCTGGAGTCCGAGGGGCCGTGGCGGGGAGCTGTTTTTT. It translates to CAWSPRGRGGELFF.

J is TRBJ2-2 and V is TRBV19, with TRBD2 identical over 7 bases. Germline CDR1 is LNHDA and CDR2 is SQIVND (reference sequence). V was pared by 5 bases and J by 5 bases, with 14 bases of the junction left unmatched. The length of the CDR3 is 17 residues. In DNA form, the CDR3 reads TGTGCCAGTAGTCAGGATTCGGGGGGACCACTTACCGGGGAGCTGTTTTTT. It codes for CASSQDSGGPLTGELFF.

This clone was counted once. The chain uses TRBV6-6 and TRBJ1-5; TRBD1 matches 8 bases. This CDR3 is 15 amino acids long. Germline CDR1 reads MNHNY; CDR2 reads SVGAGI (reference sequence). V was pared by 5 bases and J by 5 bases, with 8 bases of the junction left unmatched. CDR3 nucleotide sequence: TGTGCCAGCAGTCAAAAAGACAGGGGATATCAGCCCCAGCATTTT. Protein sequence: CASSQKDRGYQPQHF.

The CDR3 protein is CASSETGSGQPQHF. CDR3 in DNA: TGCGCCAGCAGTGAAACAGGGTCTGGTCAGCCCCAGCATTTT. V and J are TRBV10-2 and TRBJ1-5; tentative D call: TRBD1 (6 bases). CDR3 length equals 14 residues. Per germline, CDR1 WSHSY and CDR2 SAAADI. V lost 3 bases, J lost 6 bases, and 12 bases lay in between.

The chain combines TRBV11-2 with TRBJ2-2, with D possibly matching TRBD1 (5 bases). Trimming pared 4 bases from V and 6 bases from J, leaving 15 bases between. The CDR3 has 15 amino acids. From germline, CDR1 is SGHAT and CDR2 FQNNGV. Here the CDR3 DNA reads TGTGCCAGCAGCTCCGGACAAGCGATCCCCGGGGAGCTGTTTTTT. Its translation: CASSSGQAIPGELFF. Filled out from reference TRBV11-2 and TRBJ2-2, the complete variable domain reads EAGVAQSPRYKIIEKRQSVAFWCNPISGHATLYWYQQILGQGPKLLIQFQNNGVVDDSQLPKDRFSAERLKGVDSTLKIQPAKLEDSAVYLCASSSGQAIPGELFFGEGSRLTVL.

The chain carries TRBV29-1 and TRBJ2-1; D uncertain. Germline CDR1 reads SQVTM; CDR2 reads ANQGSEA. Trimming took off 6 bases at V and 7 bases at J, with 10 bases between the two ends. The CDR3 spans 11 residues. For the CDR3, the DNA is TGCAGCGTCGCCCGGGCGAATGAGCAGTTCTTC. Translating gives CSVARANEQFF.

The J gene is TRBJ2-7, the V gene TRBV2; D not resolved. Trimming took 4 bases from V and 5 from J, leaving 9 bases between them. Germline loops: CDR1 SNHLY, CDR2 FYNNEI. The CDR3 has 12 amino acids. The chain's CDR3 is CASSVKVNEQYF. CDR3 in DNA: TGTGCCAGCAGTGTAAAGGTGAACGAGCAGTACTTC. Variable domain in full (rest from reference TRBV2 and TRBJ2-7): EPEVTQTPSHQVTQMGQEVILRCVPISNHLYFYWYRQILGQKVEFLVSFYNNEISEKSEIFDDQFSVERPDGSNFTLKIRSTKLEDSAMYFCASSVKVNEQYFGPGTRLTVT.

V gene TRBV25-1 combines with J gene TRBJ1-2; D uncertain. The V and J ends lost 5 bases and 7 bases respectively, with 17 bases between them. CDR3 length: 14 amino acids. Germline CDR1 MGHDK, CDR2 SYGVNS. In DNA form, the CDR3 reads TGTGCCAGCAGTAGGTCCGCTCTCGAAGGTGGCTACACCTTC. It yields the protein CASSRSALEGGYTF.

This clone was seen only a few times. The chain links TRBV19 to TRBJ1-1, with 8 bases that match TRBD1. This CDR3 is built from 15 residues. J lost 1 base, V lost 7 bases, and 8 bases had no gene match. Germline V gives CDR1 LNHDA, CDR2 SQIVND (reference sequence). This chain's CDR3 is CASTYRGTQNTEAFF. CDR3 DNA: TGTGCCAGTACCTACAGGGGGACGCAGAACACTGAAGCTTTCTTT.

This rearrangement joins TRBV11-2 to TRBJ1-1; 10 bases match TRBD1. J was trimmed by 5 bases and V by 5 bases; bases with no gene match: 8. The CDR3 totals 15 residues. The germline gives CDR1 SGHAT, CDR2 FQNNGV. CDR3 amino acids: CASSILGQGKTEAFF. Written as DNA, the CDR3 is TGTGCCAGCAGCATATTGGGACAGGGGAAGACTGAAGCTTTCTTT.

The V call is TRBV5-4, the J call TRBJ2-5; D gene unclear. This CDR3 has 13 residues. Germline CDR1 SGHNT, CDR2 YYREEE (reference sequence). Trimming shortened V by 6 bases and J by 3 bases, and 12 bases separated the two germline ends. In nucleotides, the CDR3 is TGTGCCAGCAAAGGGAAATCCGAAGAGACCCAGTACTTC. Protein: CASKGKSEETQYF.

This clone showed up just once. CDR3 amino acids: CAWCGGGRETQYF. The CDR3 DNA is TGTGCCTGGTGCGGGGGGGGCCGAGAGACCCAGTACTTC. The chain links TRBV30 to TRBJ2-5; 9 bases line up with TRBD2. The trim removed 5 bases at V and 4 bases at J, leaving 5 bases unmatched. CDR1 and CDR2 from the germline V gene are GTSNPN and SVGIG (reference sequence). The CDR3 spans 13 residues.

This chain joins TRBV7-3 and TRBJ1-2; D remains ambiguous. The CDR3 contains 14 residues. Trimming removed 4 bases from V and 1 base from J, with 10 bases in between. Germline CDR1 is SGHTA and CDR2 is FQGTGA. CDR3 in DNA: TGTGCCAGCAGCTCCGGGCCCAATAACTATGGCTACACCTTC. It is translated as CASSSGPNNYGYTF.

The gene calls are TRBV6-5 and TRBJ2-7; D tentatively reads TRBD1 or TRBD2 (5 bases each). The CDR3 has 14 residues. From germline, CDR1 is MNHEY and CDR2 SVGAGI. V lost 2 bases, J lost 7 bases, and 15 bases lay in between. The CDR3 DNA reads as TGTGCCAGCAGTTACGGGACGGACTTATGTGAGCAGTACTTC. It codes for CASSYGTDLCEQYF.

The gene calls are TRBV4-3 and TRBJ2-2; a possible D gene is TRBD1 (6 bases). The CDR3 loop spans 16 amino acids. The germline V gene has CDR1 LGHNA and CDR2 YSLEER. Trimming shortened V by 2 bases and J by 7 bases, and 17 bases separated the two germline ends. The CDR3 region is CASSQRWDISIGELFF. In DNA form, the CDR3 reads TGCGCCAGCAGCCAAAGGTGGGACATTAGTATCGGGGAGCTGTTTTTT.

The gene calls are TRBV30 and TRBJ1-1, with D possibly TRBD1 on 5 matching bases. This CDR3 is 15 amino acids long. Germline lookup yields CDR1 GTSNPN and CDR2 SVGIG (reference sequence). Trimming took off 4 bases at V and 4 bases at J, with 19 bases between the two ends. CDR3 DNA: TGTGCCTGGACTCCTCGGGGGGGTGCAGGCACTGAAGCTTTCTTT. Translating it yields CAWTPRGGAGTEAFF.

This sequence joins TRBV6-5 and TRBJ1-2; weak D call: TRBD1 (5 bases). V was cut by 8 bases and J by 0 bases, with 10 bases left in between. The CDR3 totals 13 residues. Germline V gene sequence: CDR1 MNHEY, CDR2 SVGAGI. CDR3 amino acids: CASLGPANYGYTF. The CDR3 nucleotides are TGTGCCAGCCTGGGGCCTGCTAACTATGGCTACACCTTC.

Here the CDR3 DNA reads TGCGCCAGCAGCGGAGGGGCCGGGGATGACGAGCAGTACTTC. It is translated as CASSGGAGDDEQYF. This sequence joins TRBV5-1 and TRBJ2-7; D possibly corresponds to TRBD2 (6 bases). The CDR3 runs to 14 residues. Germline V CDR1 and CDR2: SGHRS, YFSETQ. The V end lost 4 bases, the J end lost 5 bases, and 16 bases lay between the germline ends. Supplemented by reference TRBV5-1 and TRBJ2-7, the full variable domain reads KAGVTQTPRYLIKTRGQQVTLSCSPISGHRSVSWYQQTPGQGLQFLFEYFSETQRNKGNFPGRFSGRQFSNSRSEMNVSTLELGDSALYLCASSGGAGDDEQYFGPGTRLTVT.